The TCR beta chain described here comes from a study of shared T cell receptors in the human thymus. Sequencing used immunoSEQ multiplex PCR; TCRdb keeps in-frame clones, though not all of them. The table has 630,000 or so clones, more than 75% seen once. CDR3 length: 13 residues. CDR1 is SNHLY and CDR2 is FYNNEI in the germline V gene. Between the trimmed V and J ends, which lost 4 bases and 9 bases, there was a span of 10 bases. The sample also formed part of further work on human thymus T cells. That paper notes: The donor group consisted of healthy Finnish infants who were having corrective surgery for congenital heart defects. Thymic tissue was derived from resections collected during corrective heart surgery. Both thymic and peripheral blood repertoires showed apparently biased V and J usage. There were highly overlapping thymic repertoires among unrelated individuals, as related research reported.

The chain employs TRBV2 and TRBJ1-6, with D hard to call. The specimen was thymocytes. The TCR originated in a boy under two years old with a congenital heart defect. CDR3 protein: CASSVSVSSPLHF. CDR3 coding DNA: TGTGCCAGCAGTGTAAGCGTTAGTTCACCCCTCCACTTT.